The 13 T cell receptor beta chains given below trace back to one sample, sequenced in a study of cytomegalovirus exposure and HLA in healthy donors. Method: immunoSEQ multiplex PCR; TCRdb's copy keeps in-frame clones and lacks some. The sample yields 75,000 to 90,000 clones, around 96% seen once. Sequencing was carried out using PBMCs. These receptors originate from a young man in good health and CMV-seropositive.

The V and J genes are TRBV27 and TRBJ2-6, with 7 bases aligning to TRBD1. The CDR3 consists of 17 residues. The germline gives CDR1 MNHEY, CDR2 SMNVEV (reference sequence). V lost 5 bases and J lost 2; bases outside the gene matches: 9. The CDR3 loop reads CASSPRQGVAGANVLTF. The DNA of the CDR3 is TGTGCCAGCAGTCCACGGCAGGGGGTGGCTGGGGCCAACGTCCTGACTTTC.

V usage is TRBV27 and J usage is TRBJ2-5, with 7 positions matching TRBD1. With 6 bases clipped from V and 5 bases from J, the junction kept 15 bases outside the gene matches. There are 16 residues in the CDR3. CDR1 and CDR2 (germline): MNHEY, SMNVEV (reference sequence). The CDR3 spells CASRIRDSSPSETQYF. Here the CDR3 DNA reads TGTGCCAGCAGGATCCGGGACAGCTCCCCCTCGGAGACCCAGTACTTC.

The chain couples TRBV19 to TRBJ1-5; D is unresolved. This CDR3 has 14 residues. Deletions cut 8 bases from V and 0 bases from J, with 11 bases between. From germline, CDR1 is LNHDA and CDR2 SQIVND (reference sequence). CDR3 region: CASAFGVSNQPQHF. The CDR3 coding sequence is TGTGCCAGTGCATTCGGGGTTAGCAATCAGCCCCAGCATTTT.

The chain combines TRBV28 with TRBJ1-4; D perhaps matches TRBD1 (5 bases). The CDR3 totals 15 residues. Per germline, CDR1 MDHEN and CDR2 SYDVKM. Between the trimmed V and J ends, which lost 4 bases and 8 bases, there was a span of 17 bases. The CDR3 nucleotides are TGTGCCAGCAGTTCGACAGCCCAAGGACGGGAAAAACTGTTTTTT. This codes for CASSSTAQGREKLFF. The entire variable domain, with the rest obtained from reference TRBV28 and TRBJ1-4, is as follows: DVKVTQSSRYLVKRTGEKVFLECVQDMDHENMFWYRQDPGLGLRLIYFSYDVKMKEKGDIPEGYSVSREKKERFSLILESASTNQTSMYLCASSSTAQGREKLFFGSGTQLSVL.

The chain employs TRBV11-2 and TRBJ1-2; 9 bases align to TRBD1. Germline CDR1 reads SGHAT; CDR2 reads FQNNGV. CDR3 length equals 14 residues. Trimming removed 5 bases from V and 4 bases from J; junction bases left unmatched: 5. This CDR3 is CASSRGQGPYGYTF. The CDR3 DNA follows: TGTGCCAGCAGCCGGGGACAGGGTCCCTATGGCTACACCTTC.

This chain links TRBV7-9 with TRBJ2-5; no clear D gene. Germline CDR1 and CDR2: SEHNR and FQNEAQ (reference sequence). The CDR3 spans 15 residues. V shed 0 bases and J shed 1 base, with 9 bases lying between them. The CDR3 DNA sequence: TGTGCCAGCAGCTTAGCTACAGCTGCCCAAGAGACCCAGTACTTC. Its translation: CASSLATAAQETQYF. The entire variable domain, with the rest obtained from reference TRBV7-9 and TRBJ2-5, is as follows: DTGVSQNPRHKITKRGQNVTFRCDPISEHNRLYWYRQTLGQGPEFLTYFQNEAQLEKSRLLSDRFSAERPKGSFSTLEIQRTEQGDSAMYLCASSLATAAQETQYFGPGTRLLVL.

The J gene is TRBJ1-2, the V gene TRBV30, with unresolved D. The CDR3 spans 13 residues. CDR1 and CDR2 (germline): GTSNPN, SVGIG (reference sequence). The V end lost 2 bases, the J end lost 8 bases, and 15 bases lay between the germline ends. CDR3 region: CAWSLRGVGGYTF. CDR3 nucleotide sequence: TGTGCCTGGAGTCTTCGTGGCGTCGGGGGCTACACCTTC.

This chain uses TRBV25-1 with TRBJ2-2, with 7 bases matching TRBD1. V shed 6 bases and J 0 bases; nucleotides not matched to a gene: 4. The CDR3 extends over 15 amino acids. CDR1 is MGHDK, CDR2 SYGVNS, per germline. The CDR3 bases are TGTGCCAGCAGCTCCGGGACAGCGAACACCGGGGAGCTGTTTTTT. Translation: CASSSGTANTGELFF.

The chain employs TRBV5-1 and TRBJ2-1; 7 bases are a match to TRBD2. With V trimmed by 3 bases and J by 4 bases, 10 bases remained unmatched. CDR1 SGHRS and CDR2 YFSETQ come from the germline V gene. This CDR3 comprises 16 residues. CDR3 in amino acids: CASSSGLRSSYNEQFF. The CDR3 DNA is TGCGCCAGCAGCTCGGGACTAAGATCTTCGTACAATGAGCAGTTCTTC.

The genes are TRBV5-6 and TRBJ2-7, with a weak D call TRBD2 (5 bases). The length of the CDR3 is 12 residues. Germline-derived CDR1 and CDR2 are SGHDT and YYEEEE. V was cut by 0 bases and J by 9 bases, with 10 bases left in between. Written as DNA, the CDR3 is TGTGCCAGCAGCTTGGCCTCGGCGGGGCAGTACTTC. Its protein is CASSLASAGQYF.

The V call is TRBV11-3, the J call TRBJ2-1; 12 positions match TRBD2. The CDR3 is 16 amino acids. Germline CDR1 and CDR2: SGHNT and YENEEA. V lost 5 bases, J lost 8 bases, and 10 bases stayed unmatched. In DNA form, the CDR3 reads TGTGCCAGCAGCGAGCGGACTAGCGGGAAAATAGATGAGCAGTTCTTC. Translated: CASSERTSGKIDEQFF.

Here the CDR3 reads CASSFLASGGEFF. Here the CDR3 DNA reads TGCGCCAGCAGCTTCCTAGCATCCGGAGGGGAGTTCTTC. V and J are TRBV5-1 and TRBJ2-1; maybe TRBD2 (6 bases). Germline V lookup: CDR1 SGHRS, CDR2 YFSETQ. V lost 2 bases to trimming and J lost 14 bases, with 17 bases between them. The CDR3 is made up of 13 amino acids.

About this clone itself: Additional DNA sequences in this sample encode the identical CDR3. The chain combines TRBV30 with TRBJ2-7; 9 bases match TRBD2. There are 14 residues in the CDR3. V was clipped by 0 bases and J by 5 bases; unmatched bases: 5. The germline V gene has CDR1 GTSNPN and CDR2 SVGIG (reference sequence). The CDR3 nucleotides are TGTGCCTGGAGTGTCGGAGCGGGAGGTGACGAGCAGTACTTC. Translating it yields CAWSVGAGGDEQYF.